The text below deals with one TCR beta chain. This sample is drawn from a study of T cell changes during pregnancy in multiple sclerosis. The CDR3 contains 13 residues. The ends lost 10 bases at V and 6 bases at J; junction bases unmatched: 10. Per germline, CDR1 MNHEY and CDR2 SVGAGI. Produced via immunoSEQ multiplex PCR; TCRdb's table is partial and in-frame only. The sample contains around 75,000 clones, 75% to 95% of which appear only once. The receptor comes from a female donor in good health, enrolled as a control in a pregnancy study. This material consisted of CD4+ T cells from peripheral blood mononuclear cells, taken in the third trimester of pregnancy. This chain uses TRBV6-5 with TRBJ2-5, with 8 bases aligning to TRBD2. This CDR3 reads CATKRVAGKTQYF. CDR3 DNA: TGTGCCACTAAACGGGTAGCGGGAAAGACCCAGTACTTC.